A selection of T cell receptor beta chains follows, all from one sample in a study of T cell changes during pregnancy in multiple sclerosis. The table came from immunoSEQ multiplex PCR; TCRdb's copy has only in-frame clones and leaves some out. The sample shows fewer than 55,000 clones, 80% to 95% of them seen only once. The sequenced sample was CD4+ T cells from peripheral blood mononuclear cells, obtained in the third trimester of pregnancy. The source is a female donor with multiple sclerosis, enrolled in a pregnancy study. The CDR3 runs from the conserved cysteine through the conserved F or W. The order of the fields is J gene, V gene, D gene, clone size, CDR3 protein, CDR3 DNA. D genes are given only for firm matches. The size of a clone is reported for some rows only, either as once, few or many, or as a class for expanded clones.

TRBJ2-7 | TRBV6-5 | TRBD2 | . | CASRRTSDEQYF | TGTGCCAGCAGGCGGACTAGCGACGAGCAGTACTTC
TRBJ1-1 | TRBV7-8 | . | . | CASSIRGGTEAFF | TGTGCCAGCAGCATTAGGGGGGGCACTGAAGCTTTCTTT
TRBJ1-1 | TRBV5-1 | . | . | CASSPGQIGTEAFF | TGCGCCAGCAGCCCTGGACAGATCGGGACTGAAGCTTTCTTT
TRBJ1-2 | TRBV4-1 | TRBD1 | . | CASSQDPQGAANYGYTF | TGCGCCAGCAGCCAAGATCCGCAGGGGGCGGCTAACTATGGCTACACCTTC
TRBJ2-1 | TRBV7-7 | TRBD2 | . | CASSQASGGANNEQFF | TGTGCTAGCAGCCAAGCCAGCGGGGGGGCAAACAATGAGCAGTTCTTC
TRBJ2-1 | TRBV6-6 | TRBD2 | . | CASSYQRGGNEQFF | TGTGCCAGCAGTTACCAGCGGGGGGGCAATGAGCAGTTCTTC
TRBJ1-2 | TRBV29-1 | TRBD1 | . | CSVLGQGNYYGYTF | TGCAGCGTTTTAGGACAGGGGAATTACTATGGCTACACCTTC
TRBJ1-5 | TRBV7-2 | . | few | CASSLMSGHSNQPQHF | TGTGCCAGCAGCTTAATGTCAGGCCACAGCAATCAGCCCCAGCATTTT
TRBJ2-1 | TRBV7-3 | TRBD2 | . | CASSLTAGGRNEQFF | TGTGCCAGCAGCTTAACGGCGGGGGGCCGGAATGAGCAGTTCTTC
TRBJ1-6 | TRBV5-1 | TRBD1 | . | CASRDDRGYSPLHF | TGCGCCAGCAGGGACGACAGGGGGTATTCACCCCTCCACTTT
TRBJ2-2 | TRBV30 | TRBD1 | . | CAWIGTGWSGELFF | TGTGCCTGGATTGGGACAGGGTGGTCCGGGGAGCTGTTTTTT
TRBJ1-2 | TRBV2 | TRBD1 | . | CASSVRQGGGVYGYTF | TGTGCCAGCAGTGTCCGACAGGGAGGCGGGGTTTATGGCTACACCTTC
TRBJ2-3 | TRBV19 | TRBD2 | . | CASSEAGAITDTQYF | TGTGCCAGTAGTGAAGCGGGGGCCATCACAGATACGCAGTATTTT
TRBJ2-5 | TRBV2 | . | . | CASRRASEQETQYF | TGTGCCAGCAGGCGGGCTAGCGAACAAGAGACCCAGTACTTC
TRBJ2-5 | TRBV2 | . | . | CASSAGTQYF | TGTGCCAGCAGTGCGGGGACCCAGTACTTC
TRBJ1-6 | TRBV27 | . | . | CASSFSSLNSPLHF | TGTGCCAGCAGTTTTTCCTCCTTAAATTCACCCCTCCACTTT
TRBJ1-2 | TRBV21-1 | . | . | CASNRQGLTGYGYTF | TGTGCCAGCAACAGACAGGGGCTTACGGGGTATGGCTACACCTTC
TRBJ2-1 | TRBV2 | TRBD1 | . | CASRRGQGQGEQFF | TGTGCCAGCAGAAGAGGACAGGGCCAGGGTGAGCAGTTCTTC
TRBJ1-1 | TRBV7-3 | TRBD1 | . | CASSLSPGQGDTEAFF | TGTGCCAGCAGCTTAAGCCCCGGCCAGGGGGACACTGAAGCTTTCTTT
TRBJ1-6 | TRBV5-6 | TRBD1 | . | CASNLGQGSSPLHF | TGTGCCAGCAACTTGGGACAGGGTAGCTCACCCCTCCACTTT
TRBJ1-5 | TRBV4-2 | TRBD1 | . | CASSQGTGREQPQHF | TGTGCCAGCAGCCAAGGGACAGGGAGGGAACAGCCCCAGCATTTT
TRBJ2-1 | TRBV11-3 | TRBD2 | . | CASSRGTSLRNEQFF | TGTGCCAGCAGTCGAGGGACTAGCCTTCGCAATGAGCAGTTCTTC
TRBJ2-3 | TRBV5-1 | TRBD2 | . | CASSPGLAGGPSGTDTQYF | TGCGCCAGCAGCCCCGGGCTAGCGGGGGGCCCGAGCGGCACAGATACGCAGTATTTT
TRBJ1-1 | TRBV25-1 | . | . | CASRDYGPSEAFF | TGTGCCAGCAGGGACTATGGGCCGAGCGAAGCTTTCTTT
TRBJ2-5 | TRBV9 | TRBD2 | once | CASSVGSGATETQYF | TGTGCCAGCAGCGTAGGTAGCGGGGCGACAGAGACCCAGTACTTC
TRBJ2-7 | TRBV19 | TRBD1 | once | CASSPHGQASGEQYF | TGTGCCAGTTCTCCCCATGGACAGGCCTCGGGCGAGCAGTACTTC
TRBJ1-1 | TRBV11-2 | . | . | CASSSGRTKAFF | TGTGCCAGCAGCTCCGGACGGACTAAAGCTTTCTTT